The entry below describes one T cell receptor (beta chain). These data come from a study of blood T cell repertoires in COVID-19. Study summary: Donors in the United States, Italy and Spain gave samples during acute or convalescent COVID-19.

The V gene lost 3 bases and the J gene lost 3 bases, with 13 bases spanning the gap. Germline CDR1 and CDR2: SGHRS and YFSETQ. The CDR3 extends over 15 amino acids. As originally analysed: Counts of nucleated cells, estimated from reference gene primer amplification, were obtained. The assay was immunoSEQ multiplex PCR, and TCRdb's table has in-frame clones only and misses some. V and J calls and clone size are those listed in that table; D and trimming were worked out from the DNA. The sample yields about 110,000 clones, 80% to 90% seen once. The sample taken for sequencing was peripheral blood. The TCR comes from a human donor in a cohort sampled during active COVID-19. V usage is TRBV5-1 and J usage is TRBJ1-5, with D possibly TRBD1 on 6 matching bases. CDR3 protein: CASSSQGGFNQPQHF. Here the CDR3 DNA reads TGCGCCAGCAGCTCACAAGGGGGATTCAATCAGCCCCAGCATTTT.